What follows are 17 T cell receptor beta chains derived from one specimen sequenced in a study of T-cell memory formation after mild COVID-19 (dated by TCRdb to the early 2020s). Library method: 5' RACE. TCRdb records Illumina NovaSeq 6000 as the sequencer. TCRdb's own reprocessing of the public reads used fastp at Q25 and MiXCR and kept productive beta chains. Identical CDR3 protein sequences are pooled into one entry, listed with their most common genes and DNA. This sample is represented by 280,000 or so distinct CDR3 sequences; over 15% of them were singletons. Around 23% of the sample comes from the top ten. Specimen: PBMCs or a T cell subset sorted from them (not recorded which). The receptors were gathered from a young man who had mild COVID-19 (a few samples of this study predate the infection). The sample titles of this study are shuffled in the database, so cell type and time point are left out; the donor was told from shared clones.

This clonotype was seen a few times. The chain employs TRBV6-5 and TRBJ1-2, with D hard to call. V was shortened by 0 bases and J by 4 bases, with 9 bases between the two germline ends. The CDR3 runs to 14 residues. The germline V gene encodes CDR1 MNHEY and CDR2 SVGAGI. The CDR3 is CASSYSVLSYGYTF. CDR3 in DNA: TGTGCCAGCAGTTACTCCGTCCTGAGCTATGGCTACACCTTC.

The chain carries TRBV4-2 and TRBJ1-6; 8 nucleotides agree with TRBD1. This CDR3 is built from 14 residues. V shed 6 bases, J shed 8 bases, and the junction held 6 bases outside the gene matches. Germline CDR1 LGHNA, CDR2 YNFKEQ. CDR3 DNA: TGTGCCAGCAGGCCCGACAGGGGCCATTCACCCCTCCACTTT. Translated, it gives CASRPDRGHSPLHF.

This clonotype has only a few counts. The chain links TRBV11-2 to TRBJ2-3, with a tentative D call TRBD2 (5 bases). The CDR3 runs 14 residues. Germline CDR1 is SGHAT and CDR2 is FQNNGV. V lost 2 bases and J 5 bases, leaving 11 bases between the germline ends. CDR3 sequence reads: CASSLIGVVDTQYF. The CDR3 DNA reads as TGTGCCAGCAGCTTAATCGGGGTGGTAGATACGCAGTATTTT.

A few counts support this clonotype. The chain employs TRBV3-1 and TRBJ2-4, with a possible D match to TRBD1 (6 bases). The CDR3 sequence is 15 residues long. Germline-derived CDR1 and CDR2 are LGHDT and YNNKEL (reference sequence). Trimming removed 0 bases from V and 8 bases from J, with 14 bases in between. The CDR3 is CASSQDKGGRDIQYF. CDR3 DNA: TGTGCCAGCAGCCAAGATAAAGGGGGACGAGACATTCAGTACTTC. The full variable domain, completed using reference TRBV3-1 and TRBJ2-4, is DTAVSQTPKYLVTQMGNDKSIKCEQNLGHDTMYWYKQDSKKFLKIMFSYNNKELIINETVPNRFSPKSPDKAHLNLHINSLELGDSAVYFCASSQDKGGRDIQYFGAGTRLSVL.

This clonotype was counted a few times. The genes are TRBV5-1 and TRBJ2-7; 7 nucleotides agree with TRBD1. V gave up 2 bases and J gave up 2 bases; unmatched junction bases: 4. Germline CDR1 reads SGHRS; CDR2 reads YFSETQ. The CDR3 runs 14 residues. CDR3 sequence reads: CASSFDREAYEQYF. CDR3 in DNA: TGCGCCAGCAGCTTCGACAGGGAAGCCTACGAGCAGTACTTC.

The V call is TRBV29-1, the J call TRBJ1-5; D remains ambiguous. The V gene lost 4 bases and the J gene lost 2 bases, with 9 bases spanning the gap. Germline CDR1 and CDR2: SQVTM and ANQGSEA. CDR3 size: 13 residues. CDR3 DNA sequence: TGCAGCGTTGCCCAGGACGGCAATCAGCCCCAGCATTTT. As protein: CSVAQDGNQPQHF.

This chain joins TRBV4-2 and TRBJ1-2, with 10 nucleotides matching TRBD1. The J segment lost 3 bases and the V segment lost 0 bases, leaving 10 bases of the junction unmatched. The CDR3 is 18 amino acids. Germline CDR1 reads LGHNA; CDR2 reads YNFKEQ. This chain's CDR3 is CASSQEPGQGSSYYGYTF. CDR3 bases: TGTGCCAGCAGCCAAGAACCGGGACAGGGGAGCAGCTACTATGGCTACACCTTC.

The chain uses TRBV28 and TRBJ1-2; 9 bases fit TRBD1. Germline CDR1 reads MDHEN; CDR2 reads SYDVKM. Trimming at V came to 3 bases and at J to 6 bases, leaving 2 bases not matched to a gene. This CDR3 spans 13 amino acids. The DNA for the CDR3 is TGTGCCAGCAGTTTCGGGGACAGGGATGGCTACACCTTC. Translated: CASSFGDRDGYTF.

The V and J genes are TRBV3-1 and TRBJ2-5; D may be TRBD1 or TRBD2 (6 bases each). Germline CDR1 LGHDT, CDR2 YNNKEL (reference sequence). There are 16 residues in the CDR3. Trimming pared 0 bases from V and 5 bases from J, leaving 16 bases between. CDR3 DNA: TGTGCCAGCAGCCAAGATCTGACCGGGGGCTGGGAGACCCAGTACTTC. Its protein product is CASSQDLTGGWETQYF.

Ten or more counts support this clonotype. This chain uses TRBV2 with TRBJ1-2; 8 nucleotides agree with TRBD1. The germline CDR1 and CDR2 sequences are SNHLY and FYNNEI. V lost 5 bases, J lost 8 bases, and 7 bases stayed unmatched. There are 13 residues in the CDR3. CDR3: CASSYDRGGGYTF. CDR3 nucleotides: TGTGCCAGCAGTTATGACAGGGGAGGAGGCTACACCTTC.

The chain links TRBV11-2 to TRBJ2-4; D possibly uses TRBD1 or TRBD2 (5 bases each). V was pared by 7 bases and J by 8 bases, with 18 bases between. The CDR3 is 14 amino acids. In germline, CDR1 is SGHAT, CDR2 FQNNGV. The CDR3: CASNPRAGSDIQYF. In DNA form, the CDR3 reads TGTGCCAGCAACCCCCGGGCAGGGAGTGACATTCAGTACTTC.

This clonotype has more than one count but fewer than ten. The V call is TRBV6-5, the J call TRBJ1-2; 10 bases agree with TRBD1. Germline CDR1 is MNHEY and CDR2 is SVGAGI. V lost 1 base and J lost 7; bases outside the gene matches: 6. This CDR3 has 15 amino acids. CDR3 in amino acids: CASSYFDRGLSGYTF. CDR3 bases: TGTGCCAGCAGTTACTTCGACAGGGGGCTTAGTGGCTACACCTTC.

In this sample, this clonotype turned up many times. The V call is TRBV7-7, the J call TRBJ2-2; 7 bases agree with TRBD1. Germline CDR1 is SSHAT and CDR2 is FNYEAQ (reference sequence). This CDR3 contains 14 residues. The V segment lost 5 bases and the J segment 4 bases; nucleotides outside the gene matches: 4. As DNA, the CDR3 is TGTGCCAGCAGCGAGACAGGGTCCACCGGGGAGCTGTTTTTT. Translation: CASSETGSTGELFF.

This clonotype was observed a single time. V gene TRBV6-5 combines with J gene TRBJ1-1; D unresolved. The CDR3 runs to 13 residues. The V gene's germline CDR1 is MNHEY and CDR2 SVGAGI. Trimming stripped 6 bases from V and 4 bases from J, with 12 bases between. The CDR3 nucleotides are TGTGCCAGCAGACCCACCCGGCGCACTGAAGCTTTCTTT. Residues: CASRPTRRTEAFF.

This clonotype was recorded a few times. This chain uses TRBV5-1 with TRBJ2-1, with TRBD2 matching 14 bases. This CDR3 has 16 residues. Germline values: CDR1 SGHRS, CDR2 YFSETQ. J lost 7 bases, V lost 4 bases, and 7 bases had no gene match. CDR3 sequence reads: CASSERLAGGRNEQFF. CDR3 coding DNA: TGCGCCAGCAGCGAACGACTAGCGGGGGGGCGGAATGAGCAGTTCTTC.

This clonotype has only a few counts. In DNA form, the CDR3 reads TGTGCCAGCAGTCCCCGGACAGATTATCAGCCCCAGCATTTT. Residues: CASSPRTDYQPQHF. The rearrangement joins TRBV6-5 to TRBJ1-5, with D possibly matching TRBD1 (6 bases). CDR3 length equals 14 residues. The germline V and J ends were trimmed by 5 bases and 5 bases, with 13 bases remaining between them. From germline, CDR1 is MNHEY and CDR2 SVGAGI.

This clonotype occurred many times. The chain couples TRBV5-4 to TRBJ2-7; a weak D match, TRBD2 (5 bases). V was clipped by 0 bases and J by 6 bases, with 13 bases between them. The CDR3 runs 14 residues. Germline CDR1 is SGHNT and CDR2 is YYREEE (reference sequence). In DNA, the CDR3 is TGTGCCAGCAGCTTGGCCGACGAGGGCGGCGAGCAGTACTTC. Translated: CASSLADEGGEQYF.